These 26 T cell receptor beta chains originate from one sample sequenced in a study of T cells in Graves' hyperthyroidism and ophthalmopathy. The CDR3 regions of TCR beta were amplified from RNA transcripts. Researchers ran a first-round RT-PCR on the TCR CDR3 using the HTBI primer set. MiXCR, applied by TCRdb to the multiplex PCR reads, yields one record per CDR3 protein. Of under 300,000 distinct CDR3 sequences listed, roughly 15% are singletons. Sequenced input: blood. These receptors all come from a woman in her thirties or forties with Graves' hyperthyroidism that later progressed to Graves' ophthalmopathy.

This clonotype was observed at least ten times. The chain combines TRBV29-1 with TRBJ1-1; D gene ambiguous. Germline CDR1 SQVTM, CDR2 ANQGSEA. This CDR3 is built from 14 residues. Trimming took 2 bases from V and 1 from J, leaving 11 bases between them. The CDR3 DNA sequence: TGCAGCGTTGAAAATTACCCAGCGAACACTGAAGCTTTCTTT. Translation: CSVENYPANTEAFF.

V usage is TRBV4-1 and J usage is TRBJ2-3; D gene unclear. CDR3 length: 15 amino acids. The ends were cut back, 3 bases at V and 6 bases at J, with 16 bases in the middle. In germline, CDR1 is MGHRA, CDR2 YSYEKL. For the CDR3, the DNA is TGCGCCAGCAGCCACGTCCCGACAAGACTTGATACGCAGTATTTT. Encoded protein: CASSHVPTRLDTQYF.

At least ten counts were recorded for this clonotype. The chain couples TRBV29-1 to TRBJ2-1; the D is unclear. There are 12 residues in the CDR3. With 5 bases removed from V and 3 bases from J, the gap between germline ends came to 8 bases. Germline V gives CDR1 SQVTM, CDR2 ANQGSEA. The DNA of the CDR3 is TGCAGCGTTCTTGTCAGCTACAATGAGCAGTTCTTC. Residues: CSVLVSYNEQFF.

A remark on this clonotype: This may stem from a read error, because a much larger clone lies one nucleotide away. The chain carries TRBV9 and TRBJ2-5; the match to TRBD2 covers 8 bases. Germline trimming cut 2 bases from V and 0 bases from J; bases unmatched to any gene: 3. Germline CDR1 reads SGDLS; CDR2 reads YYNGEE. This CDR3 contains 15 residues. In DNA form, the CDR3 reads TGTGCCAGCAGCGTTTTAGCGGGGAACCAAGAGACCCAGTACTTC. Protein sequence: CASSVLAGNQETQYF.

This clonotype occurred many times. The V gene is TRBV28, the J gene TRBJ1-1; no reliable D call. Germline CDR1 is MDHEN and CDR2 is SYDVKM. V was clipped by 9 bases and J by 1 base, with 15 bases between them. This CDR3 has 14 residues. CDR3 bases: TGTGCCAGTGCCCGGATTGTAAGGAACACTGAAGCTTTCTTT. This translates into CASARIVRNTEAFF.

The table lists this clonotype with a few counts. CDR3 sequence: CASSSRPESSETQYF. The CDR3 coding sequence is TGCGCCAGCAGCTCCCGACCCGAAAGTTCAGAGACCCAGTACTTC. V gene TRBV5-1 combines with J gene TRBJ2-5; no clear D gene. The germline gives CDR1 SGHRS, CDR2 YFSETQ. Trimming pared 3 bases from V and 4 bases from J, leaving 16 bases between. The CDR3 extends over 15 amino acids.

There are many counts of this clonotype. V usage is TRBV29-1 and J usage is TRBJ2-1, with 13 bases aligning to TRBD2. The V segment lost 1 base and the J segment 6 bases; nucleotides outside the gene matches: 9. Looked up from germline, CDR1 is SQVTM and CDR2 is ANQGSEA. The CDR3 runs to 17 residues. The CDR3 loop reads CSVEVFRTSGRVNEQFF. CDR3 nucleotides: TGCAGCGTTGAAGTCTTTAGGACTAGCGGGAGAGTCAATGAGCAGTTCTTC.

This clonotype was seen repeatedly, ten times or more. The chain links TRBV30 to TRBJ1-3, with no clear D. V lost 6 bases and J lost 0, with 9 bases in between. The V gene's germline CDR1 is GTSNPN and CDR2 SVGIG (reference sequence). The CDR3 is 13 residues long. This chain's CDR3 is CACRGFSGNTIYF. CDR3 nucleotides: TGTGCCTGCAGAGGGTTCTCTGGAAACACCATATATTTT.

This clonotype was counted many times. The chain couples TRBV9 to TRBJ2-7; D is undetermined. The CDR3 covers 15 residues. Germline loops: CDR1 SGDLS, CDR2 YYNGEE. Deletions cut 3 bases from V and 6 bases from J, with 19 bases between. CDR3 loop: CASSAQPGTVREQYF. The CDR3 coding sequence is TGTGCCAGCAGCGCCCAGCCGGGTACTGTTCGCGAGCAGTACTTC.

With respect to this clonotype: This could be a read error, since a much larger clone is one nucleotide away. This rearrangement joins TRBV19 to TRBJ2-1, with D possibly TRBD1 on 5 matching bases. There are 18 residues in the CDR3. CDR1 is LNHDA and CDR2 is SQIVND in the germline V gene (reference sequence). Trimming left V 10 bases short and J 0 bases short, with 25 bases between. The CDR3 DNA is TGTGCCATTAGCCCCTGGGGCGAAAAATTTAGCTCCTACAATGAGCAGTTCTTC. Amino acids: CAISPWGEKFSSYNEQFF.

This clonotype has at least ten counts. The CDR3 DNA sequence: TGCGCCAGCAGCTCGGGACAGGGATCGGCCACCGGGGAGCTGTTTTTT. It encodes CASSSGQGSATGELFF. V gene TRBV5-1 combines with J gene TRBJ2-2; 9 nucleotides line up with TRBD1. Germline V gives CDR1 SGHRS, CDR2 YFSETQ. V trimming: 3 bases; J trimming: 4 bases; junction bases outside the gene matches: 7. This CDR3 region has 16 residues.

This clonotype was counted between two and nine times. The chain recombines TRBV5-4 with TRBJ2-2, with D maybe TRBD2 (6 bases). Germline CDR1 reads SGHNT; CDR2 reads YYREEE (reference sequence). Trimming removed 1 base from V and 1 base from J, with 8 bases in between. The CDR3 loop spans 15 amino acids. The CDR3 bases are TGTGCCAGCAGCTTGCGGCGGGAGAACACCGGGGAGCTGTTTTTT. This encodes CASSLRRENTGELFF.

This chain links TRBV3-1 with TRBJ1-2, with 9 bases fitting TRBD1. Germline V gene data show CDR1 as LGHDT and CDR2 as YNNKEL (reference sequence). The CDR3 spans 15 residues. J lost 3 bases, V lost 4 bases, and 6 bases had no gene match. This CDR3 is CASSRQGVLDYGYTF. CDR3 bases: TGTGCCAGCAGCCGACAGGGGGTGTTAGACTATGGCTACACCTTC.

This clonotype was observed many times. V usage is TRBV10-3 and J usage is TRBJ2-7, with TRBD2 matching 8 bases. CDR1 is ENHRY, CDR2 SYGVKD, per germline. CDR3 size: 12 residues. After removal of 11 bases from V and 2 bases from J, the junction contained 5 bases not matched to a gene. This CDR3 reads CAVAGTTYEQYF. CDR3 coding DNA: TGTGCCGTAGCGGGAACAACCTACGAGCAGTACTTC.

CDR3 nucleotides: TGTGCCAGCAGTTTAGTCGCTGGTTCCTCTGGGGCCAACGTCCTGACTTTC. This codes for CASSLVAGSSGANVLTF. The chain uses TRBV12-3 or TRBV12-4 and TRBJ2-6; D uncertain. Deletions cut 1 base from V and 0 bases from J, with 10 bases between. The CDR3 has 17 amino acids.

This clonotype was seen only a few times. This rearrangement joins TRBV3-1 to TRBJ2-7; TRBD1 might be the D (7 bases). The CDR3 is 16 residues long. Germline V gene lookup returns CDR1 LGHDT and CDR2 YNNKEL (reference sequence). V lost 0 bases and J 2 bases, leaving 14 bases between the germline ends. The CDR3 spells CASSQEGPGGPYEQYF. CDR3 DNA sequence: TGTGCCAGCAGCCAAGAGGGTCCAGGGGGGCCCTACGAGCAGTACTTC.

This clonotype was recorded many times. The gene calls are TRBV29-1 and TRBJ2-3; D call uncertain. V was trimmed by 2 bases and J by 4 bases, leaving 10 bases between them. Germline CDR1 SQVTM, CDR2 ANQGSEA. The CDR3 length is 13 residues. DNA for the CDR3: TGCAGCGTTGAATGGTCCTCCCCAGATACGCAGTATTTT. Translated, it gives CSVEWSSPDTQYF.

This clonotype has at least ten counts. The chain couples TRBV27 to TRBJ2-1; D not certain. V dropped 5 bases and J dropped 8 bases, with 13 bases sitting between them. The CDR3 contains 13 residues. From germline, CDR1 is MNHEY and CDR2 SMNVEV (reference sequence). CDR3 sequence (DNA): TGTGCCAGCAGTGTAGACCGGGTCGATGAGCAGTTCTTC. Translated: CASSVDRVDEQFF.

This clonotype came up many times. For the CDR3, the DNA is TGTGCCAGCAGTTTACGGTGGACCGGAGGCACAGATACGCAGTATTTT. This encodes CASSLRWTGGTDTQYF. This chain connects TRBV27 to TRBJ2-3; the D is unclear. Germline CDR1 is MNHEY and CDR2 is SMNVEV (reference sequence). V lost 2 bases, J lost 1 base, and 13 bases lay in between. This CDR3 contains 16 residues.

This clonotype came up many times. This chain links TRBV19 with TRBJ1-4; D is perhaps TRBD1 (6 bases). This CDR3 spans 14 amino acids. V lost 3 bases and J lost 2, with 7 bases in between. CDR1 and CDR2 from the germline V gene are LNHDA and SQIVND (reference sequence). The CDR3 spells CASSMRGTNEKLFF. The CDR3 coding sequence is TGTGCCAGTAGTATGAGGGGGACTAATGAAAAACTGTTTTTT. The whole variable domain, remainder taken from reference TRBV19 and TRBJ1-4, is DGGITQSPKYLFRKEGQNVTLSCEQNLNHDAMYWYRQDPGQGLRLIYYSQIVNDFQKGDIAEGYSVSREKKESFPLTVTSAQKNPTAFYLCASSMRGTNEKLFFGSGTQLSVL.

This clonotype was detected ten times or more. The V and J genes are TRBV5-5 and TRBJ2-1, with 9 positions matching TRBD2. Per germline, CDR1 SGHKS and CDR2 YYEKEE (reference sequence). Trimming cost V 3 bases and J 3 bases; bases outside gene matches: 4. The CDR3 has 15 amino acids. CDR3 in DNA: TGTGCCAGCAGCTCTGGACTAGCGATCTACAATGAGCAGTTCTTC. Translating it yields CASSSGLAIYNEQFF.

The J gene is TRBJ2-2, the V gene TRBV29-1; D perhaps matches TRBD1 (6 bases). Germline V gene data show CDR1 as SQVTM and CDR2 as ANQGSEA. V lost 6 bases, J lost 6 bases, and 11 bases lay in between. CDR3 length: 12 amino acids. The CDR3 DNA follows: TGCAGCGTGATACAGGGTTCCGGGGAGCTGTTTTTT. It yields the protein CSVIQGSGELFF.

V is TRBV3-1 and J is TRBJ2-5; TRBD1 agrees at 7 bases. With 7 bases clipped from V and 5 bases from J, the junction kept 10 bases outside the gene matches. Germline V gene sequence: CDR1 LGHDT, CDR2 YNNKEL (reference sequence). The CDR3 length is 14 residues. CDR3: CASTSRGFGETQYF. The CDR3 bases are TGTGCCAGCACCAGCAGGGGGTTCGGGGAGACCCAGTACTTC.

This clonotype was seen ten or more times. The V and J genes are TRBV4-1 and TRBJ1-2; D is unresolved. The CDR3 loop spans 15 amino acids. V was cut by 0 bases and J by 4 bases, with 12 bases left in between. Germline V gene data show CDR1 as MGHRA and CDR2 as YSYEKL. The CDR3: CASSQDLSWPYGYTF. DNA of the CDR3: TGCGCCAGCAGCCAAGATCTGTCCTGGCCCTATGGCTACACCTTC.

This clonotype showed up many times. The chain's CDR3 is CASSPASLTADNEQFF. CDR3 sequence (DNA): TGCGCCAGCAGCCCCGCCAGCCTTACAGCGGACAATGAGCAGTTCTTC. The chain links TRBV4-1 to TRBJ2-1; D might be TRBD2 (5 bases). Germline lookup yields CDR1 MGHRA and CDR2 YSYEKL. This CDR3 spans 16 amino acids. V gave up 4 bases and J gave up 5 bases, with 18 bases separating them.

This clonotype was picked up a small number of times. The chain recombines TRBV10-2 with TRBJ2-7; a weak D match, TRBD2 (5 bases). Trimming cost V 8 bases and J 2 bases, with 16 bases left between them. The CDR3 is made up of 14 amino acids. Germline loops: CDR1 WSHSY, CDR2 SAAADI. The CDR3 reads CASRPAETPYEQYF. CDR3 bases: TGCGCCAGCCGGCCAGCGGAGACCCCCTACGAGCAGTACTTC.